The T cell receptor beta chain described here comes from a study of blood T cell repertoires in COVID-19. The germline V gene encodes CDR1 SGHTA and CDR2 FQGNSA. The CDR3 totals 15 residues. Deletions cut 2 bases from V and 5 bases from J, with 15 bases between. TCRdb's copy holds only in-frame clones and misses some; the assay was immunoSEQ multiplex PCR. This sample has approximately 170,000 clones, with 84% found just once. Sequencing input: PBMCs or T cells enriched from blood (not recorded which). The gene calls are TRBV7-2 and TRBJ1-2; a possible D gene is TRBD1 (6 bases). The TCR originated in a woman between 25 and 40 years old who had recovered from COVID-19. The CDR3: CASSLSGAGGYGYTF. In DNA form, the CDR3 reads TGTGCCAGCAGCTTATCAGGGGCAGGAGGTTATGGCTACACCTTC. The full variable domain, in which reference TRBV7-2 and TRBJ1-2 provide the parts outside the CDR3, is GAGVSQSPSNKVTEKGKDVELRCDPISGHTALYWYRQSLGQGLEFLIYFQGNSAPDKSGLPSDRFSAERTGGSVSTLTIQRTQQEDSAVYLCASSLSGAGGYGYTFGSGTRLTVV.